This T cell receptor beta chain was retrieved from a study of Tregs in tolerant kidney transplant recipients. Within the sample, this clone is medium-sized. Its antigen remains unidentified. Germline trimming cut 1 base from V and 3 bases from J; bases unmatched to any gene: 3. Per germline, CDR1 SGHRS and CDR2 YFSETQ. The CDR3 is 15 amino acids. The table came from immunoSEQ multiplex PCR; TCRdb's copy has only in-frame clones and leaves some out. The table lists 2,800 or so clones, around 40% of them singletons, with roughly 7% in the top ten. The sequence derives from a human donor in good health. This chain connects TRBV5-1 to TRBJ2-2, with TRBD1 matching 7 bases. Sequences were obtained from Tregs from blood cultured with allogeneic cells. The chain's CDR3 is CASSLRQGDTGELFF. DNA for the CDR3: TGCGCCAGCAGCTTGCGTCAGGGGGACACCGGGGAGCTGTTTTTT.